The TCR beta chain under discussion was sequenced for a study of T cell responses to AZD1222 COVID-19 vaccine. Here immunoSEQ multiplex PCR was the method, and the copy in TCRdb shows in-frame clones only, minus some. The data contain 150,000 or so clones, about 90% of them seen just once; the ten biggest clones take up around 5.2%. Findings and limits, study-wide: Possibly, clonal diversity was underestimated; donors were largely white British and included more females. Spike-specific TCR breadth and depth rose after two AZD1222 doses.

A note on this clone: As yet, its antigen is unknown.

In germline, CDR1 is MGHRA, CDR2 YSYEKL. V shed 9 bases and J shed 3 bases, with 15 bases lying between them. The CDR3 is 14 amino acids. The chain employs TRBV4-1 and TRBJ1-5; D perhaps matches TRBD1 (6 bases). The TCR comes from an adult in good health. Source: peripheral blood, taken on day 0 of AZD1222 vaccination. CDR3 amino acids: CASNGQSLNQPQHF. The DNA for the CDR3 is TGCGCCAGTAATGGACAGAGCCTCAATCAGCCCCAGCATTTT.